This T cell receptor beta chain was recorded in a study of T cell responses to AZD1222 COVID-19 vaccine. The wider study: Analysis merged second doses at about 4 or about 12 weeks.

Assay used: immunoSEQ multiplex PCR; TCRdb lists only in-frame clones, some missing. The sample lists 75,000 to 95,000 clones, about 88% occurring once. A remark on this clone: Its antigen is undetermined.

CDR3 length equals 14 residues. From germline, CDR1 is SGHRS and CDR2 YFSETQ. V was clipped by 4 bases and J by 4 bases, with 11 bases between them. Study-wide findings and caveats: Repertoire samples came only from after the peak T cell response. Donors skewed white British and female; clonal diversity was possibly underestimated. Only 5 or 6 people who got AZD1222 tested seropositive at baseline.

The sequenced sample was peripheral blood, obtained on day 0 of AZD1222 vaccination. The chain carries TRBV5-1 and TRBJ2-2, with a weak D call TRBD2 (6 bases). This clonotype was obtained from an adult in good health. CDR3 in amino acids: CASSGTLGTGELFF. CDR3 DNA: TGCGCCAGCAGCGGGACTTTAGGCACCGGGGAGCTGTTTTTT.